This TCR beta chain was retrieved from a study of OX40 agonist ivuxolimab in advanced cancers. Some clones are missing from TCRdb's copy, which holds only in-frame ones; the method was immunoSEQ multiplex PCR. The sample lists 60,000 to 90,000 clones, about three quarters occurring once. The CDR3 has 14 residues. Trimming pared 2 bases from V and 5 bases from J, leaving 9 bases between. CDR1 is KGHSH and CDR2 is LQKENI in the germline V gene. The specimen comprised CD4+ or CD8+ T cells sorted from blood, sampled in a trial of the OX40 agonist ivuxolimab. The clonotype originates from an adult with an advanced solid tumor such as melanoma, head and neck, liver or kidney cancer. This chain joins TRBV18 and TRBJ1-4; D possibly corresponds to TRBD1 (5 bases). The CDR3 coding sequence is TGTGCCAGCTCACCAGGGGCAGGGAATGAAAAACTGTTTTTT. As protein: CASSPGAGNEKLFF.